Below, one T cell receptor beta chain is given with its context. V lost 9 bases and J lost 2, with 11 bases in between. CDR1 LNHDA and CDR2 SQIVND come from the germline V gene (reference sequence). The CDR3 consists of 13 residues. This entry belongs to a study of long-term antiretroviral therapy in people with HIV. Samples were assayed with immunoSEQ v3.0 at survey level. Sequencing set out to capture about 40,000-50,000 T-cell genomes per sample. Clones were read by immunoSEQ multiplex PCR, and TCRdb kept only the in-frame ones, dropping some. The sample yields about 25,000 clones, about 92% seen once. Every participant gave one or more pre-ART and two or more post-ART PBMC samples.

J is TRBJ1-3 and V is TRBV19; D is unresolved. This TCR derives from a woman in her thirties or forties with HIV. The sample in question was unsorted PBMCs, obtained 7.6 years after starting antiretroviral therapy. The chain's CDR3 is CASHGLAGNTIYF. In nucleotides, the CDR3 is TGTGCCAGCCATGGACTTGCTGGAAACACCATATATTTT. The variable domain in full, completed from reference TRBV19 and TRBJ1-3, reads DGGITQSPKYLFRKEGQNVTLSCEQNLNHDAMYWYRQDPGQGLRLIYYSQIVNDFQKGDIAEGYSVSREKKESFPLTVTSAQKNPTAFYLCASHGLAGNTIYFGEGSWLTVV.